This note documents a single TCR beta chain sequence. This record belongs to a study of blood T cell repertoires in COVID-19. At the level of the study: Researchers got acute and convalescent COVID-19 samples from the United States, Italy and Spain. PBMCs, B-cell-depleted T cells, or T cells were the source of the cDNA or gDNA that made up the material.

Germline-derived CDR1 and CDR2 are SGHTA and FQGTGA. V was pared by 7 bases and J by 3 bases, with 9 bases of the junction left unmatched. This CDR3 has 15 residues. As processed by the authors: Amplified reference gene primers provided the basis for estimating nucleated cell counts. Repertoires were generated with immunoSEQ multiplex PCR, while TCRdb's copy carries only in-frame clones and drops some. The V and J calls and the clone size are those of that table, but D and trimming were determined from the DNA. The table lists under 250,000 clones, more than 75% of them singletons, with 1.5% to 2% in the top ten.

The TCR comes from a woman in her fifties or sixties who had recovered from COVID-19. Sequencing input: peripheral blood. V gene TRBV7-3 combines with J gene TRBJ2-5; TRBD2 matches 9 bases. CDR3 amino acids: CASTLGGGAEETQYF. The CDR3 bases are TGTGCCAGCACCCTCGGCGGGGGGGCAGAAGAGACCCAGTACTTC.